This passage covers 23 T cell receptor beta chains from one sample sequenced in a study of immune heterogeneity within non-small cell lung tumors. Bulk tumor genomic DNA, 450 to 600 ng per sample, was the template. Each primary tumor yielded several biopsies, collected far apart from one another at surgery. Untreated, newly diagnosed non-small cell lung cancer patients underwent curative surgery. In a multiplex PCR, 32 V and 13 J primers amplified TCR beta CDR3. MiXCR, applied by TCRdb to the multiplex PCR reads, yields one record per CDR3 protein. Here the sample spans approximately 4,500 distinct CDR3 sequences, approximately 25% being singletons. The source material was lung tumor tissue. The source is a man aged 55 to 69 with non-small cell lung cancer.

This clonotype is medium-sized in the sample. V gene TRBV11-2 combines with J gene TRBJ1-3; D may be TRBD1 (6 bases). Germline CDR1 reads SGHAT; CDR2 reads FQNNGV. This CDR3 has 15 residues. The germline V and J ends were trimmed by 5 bases and 0 bases, with 11 bases remaining between them. This CDR3 reads CASSLTGFSGNTIYF. DNA for the CDR3: TGTGCCAGCAGCCTAACAGGGTTCTCTGGAAACACCATATATTTT.

The chain uses TRBV28 and TRBJ1-2; perhaps TRBD1 as D (5 bases). Trimming shortened V by 2 bases and J by 5 bases, and 9 bases separated the two germline ends. This CDR3 is 13 amino acids long. Per the germline V gene, CDR1 is MDHEN and CDR2 is SYDVKM. CDR3 bases: TGTGCCAGCAGTTTAAGAGGGACTTATGGCTACACCTTC. Amino acids: CASSLRGTYGYTF.

The table lists this clonotype with a few counts. The chain employs TRBV28 and TRBJ1-2; 8 nucleotides align to TRBD1. This CDR3 has 13 amino acids. Germline values: CDR1 MDHEN, CDR2 SYDVKM. The V segment lost 7 bases and the J segment 2 bases; nucleotides outside the gene matches: 3. For the CDR3, the DNA is TGTGCCAGCAAGGGACAGGTAAACTATGGCTACACCTTC. It codes for CASKGQVNYGYTF.

This clonotype ranks as medium-sized. The V call is TRBV5-1, the J call TRBJ2-7; no reliable D call. V gave up 0 bases and J gave up 3 bases, with 7 bases separating them. CDR3 length: 13 amino acids. Germline V gene lookup returns CDR1 SGHRS and CDR2 YFSETQ. The CDR3 spells CASSLAANYEQYF. CDR3 DNA: TGCGCCAGCAGCTTGGCGGCCAACTACGAGCAGTACTTC.

This clonotype is a singleton in its sample. The chain has TRBV20-1 and TRBJ1-2, with 10 bases fitting TRBD1. With 5 bases clipped from V and 3 bases from J, the junction kept 6 bases outside the gene matches. This CDR3 has 14 amino acids. Germline CDR1 DFQATT, CDR2 SNEGSKA (reference sequence). The CDR3 here is CSAPRQGADYGYTF. In DNA, the CDR3 is TGCAGTGCTCCCCGACAGGGGGCGGACTATGGCTACACCTTC.

This clonotype was picked up a small number of times. The chain combines TRBV14 with TRBJ2-7, with a weak D call TRBD2 (6 bases). The CDR3 loop spans 16 amino acids. CDR1 SGHDN and CDR2 FVKESK come from the germline V gene. Between the trimmed V and J ends, which lost 1 base and 5 bases, there was a span of 18 bases. The CDR3 loop is CASSQARQVGSDEQYF. In DNA form, the CDR3 reads TGTGCCAGCAGCCAAGCGAGGCAGGTCGGGAGCGACGAGCAGTACTTC.

For the CDR3, the DNA is TGTGCCAGCAGACCACTTGGACAGGGCAAGGGTTACACCTTC. This gives the protein CASRPLGQGKGYTF. This chain links TRBV12-3 or TRBV12-4 with TRBJ1-2, with TRBD1 matching over 8 bases. This CDR3 has 14 residues. Trimming took 6 bases from V and 11 from J; bases not matched to a gene: 14.

This clonotype was counted only a few times. This chain joins TRBV6-2 or TRBV6-3 and TRBJ2-1; D gene unclear. Germline CDR1 is MNHEY and CDR2 is SVGEGT. Trimming stripped 7 bases from V and 6 bases from J, with 13 bases between. The CDR3 consists of 13 residues. Here the CDR3 DNA reads TGTGCCAGCACCCCCTTAGGGTTCAATGAGCAGTTCTTC. It specifies CASTPLGFNEQFF.

The gene calls are TRBV7-2 and TRBJ2-1; possible D gene TRBD2, 6 bases. The CDR3 sequence is 15 residues long. Germline V gene data show CDR1 as SGHTA and CDR2 as FQGNSA. V shed 4 bases and J shed 3 bases, with 13 bases lying between them. The CDR3 sequence: CASSSQAGYYNEQFF. For the CDR3, the DNA is TGTGCCAGCAGCTCCCAAGCGGGTTACTACAATGAGCAGTTCTTC.

This clonotype is termed medium-sized. The chain is built from TRBV28 and TRBJ2-7; 10 bases are shared with TRBD2. The CDR3 has 21 residues. Trimming at V came to 3 bases and at J to 6 bases, leaving 26 bases not matched to a gene. CDR1 is MDHEN and CDR2 is SYDVKM in the germline V gene. For the CDR3, the DNA is TGTGCCAGCAGTTTCCCTCCTCGAGGCGGGCCTCTACTAGCGGGAATGGTCGAGCAGTACTTC. Protein product: CASSFPPRGGPLLAGMVEQYF.

The chain uses TRBV11-3 and TRBJ2-4; 8 bases align to TRBD1. CDR3 size: 14 residues. V lost 3 bases and J lost 6; bases outside the gene matches: 4. Germline-derived CDR1 and CDR2 are SGHNT and YENEEA. The CDR3 DNA sequence: TGTGCCAGCAGCTTTTCCGGACAGGGAAACATTCAGTACTTC. As protein: CASSFSGQGNIQYF.

This clonotype was picked up a small number of times. The chain uses TRBV7-2 and TRBJ1-6; no reliable D call. The V end was cut by 2 bases, the J end by 6 bases, with 11 bases between. The germline V gene has CDR1 SGHTA and CDR2 FQGNSA. The CDR3 sequence is 15 residues long. The DNA for the CDR3 is TGTGCCAGCAGCTTACAGCGGCAGATTAATTCACCCCTCCACTTT. Amino acids: CASSLQRQINSPLHF.

In its sample, this clonotype ranks as medium-sized (0.01 to 0.1%). This chain links TRBV20-1 with TRBJ1-4; D is unresolved. This CDR3 is 14 amino acids long. V was cut by 3 bases and J by 5 bases, with 13 bases left in between. Germline values: CDR1 DFQATT, CDR2 SNEGSKA (reference sequence). DNA of the CDR3: TGCAGTGCTAGGTACAACAGAGAAAATGAAAAACTGTTTTTT. It translates to CSARYNRENEKLFF.

The chain recombines TRBV5-1 with TRBJ2-5, with D hard to call. The CDR3 has 16 amino acids. Germline V gene sequence: CDR1 SGHRS, CDR2 YFSETQ. The ends were cut back, 4 bases at V and 3 bases at J, with 19 bases in the middle. CDR3 coding DNA: TGCGCCAGCAGCCGCAACCCCGGCAGTCTTGAAGAGACCCAGTACTTC. Translating gives CASSRNPGSLEETQYF.

In this sample, this clonotype turned up once. The chain links TRBV19 to TRBJ2-3; 10 nucleotides agree with TRBD2. The germline V gene encodes CDR1 LNHDA and CDR2 SQIVND (reference sequence). The CDR3 is made up of 16 amino acids. The J segment lost 2 bases and the V segment lost 5 bases, leaving 7 bases of the junction unmatched. In DNA form, the CDR3 reads TGTGCCAGTAGTGGGACTAGCGAAAAGTACACAGATACGCAGTATTTT. It is translated as CASSGTSEKYTDTQYF.

This clonotype is medium-sized (0.01 to 0.1%) within its sample. V gene TRBV12-3 or TRBV12-4 combines with J gene TRBJ2-7, with TRBD2 identical over 10 bases. V was pared by 4 bases and J by 6 bases, with 12 bases of the junction left unmatched. The CDR3 loop spans 16 amino acids. CDR3 in amino acids: CASSSPGLAGVGEQYF. Written as DNA, the CDR3 is TGTGCCAGCAGTTCCCCCGGGCTAGCGGGAGTTGGCGAGCAGTACTTC.

This clonotype appeared a single time. It may be a read error: a sequence one base away is much more abundant. The V and J genes are TRBV20-1 and TRBJ2-4; 14 bases agree with TRBD2. The closer fit of TRBJ2-5 to the DNA end suggests the J call may be wrong. The CDR3 sequence is 14 residues long. CDR1 DFQATT and CDR2 SNEGSKA come from the germline V gene (reference sequence). The CDR3 spells CSQLGLAGDETQYF. The CDR3, as DNA: TGCTCCCAGTTGGGACTAGCGGGAGATGAGACCCAGTACTTC.

In its sample, this clonotype was seen a few times. The gene calls are TRBV27 and TRBJ1-2, with unresolved D. V was trimmed by 2 bases and J by 6 bases, leaving 7 bases between them. Per germline, CDR1 MNHEY and CDR2 SMNVEV (reference sequence). The CDR3 runs 12 residues. The CDR3 DNA follows: TGTGCCAGCAGTTTACGTGGGGATGGCTACACCTTC. The encoded protein is CASSLRGDGYTF.

This clonotype is medium-sized (0.01 to 0.1%) by share. The genes are TRBV27 and TRBJ2-1; unclear D gene. The ends were cut back, 3 bases at V and 7 bases at J, with 13 bases in the middle. Germline CDR1 MNHEY, CDR2 SMNVEV (reference sequence). The CDR3 totals 14 residues. The CDR3 is CASSLAGPRNEQFF. CDR3 DNA: TGTGCCAGCAGTTTGGCAGGACCAAGGAATGAGCAGTTCTTC.

This chain joins TRBV6-1 and TRBJ2-2; 7 bases fit TRBD2. Germline CDR1 is MNHNS and CDR2 is SASEGT. This CDR3 comprises 16 residues. With V trimmed by 8 bases and J by 3 bases, 12 bases remained unmatched. In DNA, the CDR3 is TGTGCCAGCCGGGGGAGGGGACTGAGCGACACCGGGGAGCTGTTTTTT. As protein: CASRGRGLSDTGELFF.

This clonotype appeared a few times. This CDR3 reads CSARDSRGGRVKQPQHF. Written as DNA, the CDR3 is TGCAGTGCTAGAGATAGCCGAGGGGGCAGGGTTAAACAGCCCCAGCATTTT. V usage is TRBV20-1 and J usage is TRBJ1-5; 7 bases map to TRBD1. From germline, CDR1 is DFQATT and CDR2 SNEGSKA (reference sequence). V lost 0 bases to trimming and J lost 7 bases; unmatched junction nucleotides: 15. The CDR3 extends over 17 amino acids.

The chain is built from TRBV4-1 and TRBJ1-5; D remains ambiguous. The CDR3 is 14 amino acids. Looked up from germline, CDR1 is MGHRA and CDR2 is YSYEKL. V was cut by 0 bases and J by 4 bases, with 7 bases left in between. The DNA of the CDR3 is TGCGCCAGCAGCCAAGAGGGTGGTAATCAGCCCCAGCATTTT. Amino acid sequence: CASSQEGGNQPQHF.

V and J are TRBV19 and TRBJ1-4; perhaps TRBD1 as D (5 bases). V lost 6 bases and J 6 bases, leaving 14 bases between the germline ends. CDR1 and CDR2 (germline): LNHDA, SQIVND (reference sequence). The length of the CDR3 is 14 residues. DNA of the CDR3: TGTGCCAGTAGAGCGTGGGGGACGGATGAAAAACTGTTTTTT. Encoded protein: CASRAWGTDEKLFF.